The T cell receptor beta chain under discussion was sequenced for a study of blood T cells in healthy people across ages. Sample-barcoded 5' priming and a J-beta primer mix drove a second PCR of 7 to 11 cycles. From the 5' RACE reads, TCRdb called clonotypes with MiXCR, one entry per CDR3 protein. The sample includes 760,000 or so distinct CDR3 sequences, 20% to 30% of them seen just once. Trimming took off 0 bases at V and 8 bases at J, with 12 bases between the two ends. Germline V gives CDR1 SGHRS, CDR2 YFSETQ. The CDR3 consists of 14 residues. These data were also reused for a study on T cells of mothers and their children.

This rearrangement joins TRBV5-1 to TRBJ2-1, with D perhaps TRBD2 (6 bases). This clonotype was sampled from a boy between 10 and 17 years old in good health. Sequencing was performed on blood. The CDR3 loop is CASSLEGGLYEQFF. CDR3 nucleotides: TGCGCCAGCAGCTTGGAAGGAGGGCTCTATGAGCAGTTCTTC.